These T cell receptor beta chains were read from a single sample in a study of cytomegalovirus exposure and HLA in healthy donors. Repertoires were generated with immunoSEQ multiplex PCR, while TCRdb's copy carries only in-frame clones and drops some. Here the sample spans around 150,000 clones, 65% to 85% being singletons. Sequenced sample: PBMCs. These receptors originate from a woman between 18 and 29 years old in good health and CMV-seronegative. The CDR3 runs from the conserved cysteine through the conserved F or W. A D gene is named only where the DNA matches it firmly. Not every row has a clone size; where given, it reads once, few, many or a size class.

abundance	d_gene	v_gene	j_gene	CDR3aa	CDR3nt
NA	TRBD1	TRBV11-2	TRBJ1-2	CASSLGPQTGSYGYTF	TGTGCCAGCAGCTTAGGCCCGCAGACAGGGAGCTATGGCTACACCTTC
NA	TRBD1	TRBV5-1	TRBJ2-5	CASSLATGGGETQYF	TGCGCCAGCAGCTTGGCCACAGGGGGCGGAGAGACCCAGTACTTC
NA	NA	TRBV14	TRBJ1-2	CASSQGTTGVYGYTF	TGTGCCAGCAGCCAAGGGACCACAGGCGTCTATGGCTACACCTTC
few	TRBD1	TRBV2	TRBJ1-5	CASRGTGTSQPQHF	TGTGCCAGCAGGGGGACAGGGACTAGTCAGCCCCAGCATTTT
NA	TRBD2	TRBV7-2	TRBJ2-1	CASSFTGTSSRNEQFF	TGTGCCAGCAGCTTTACCGGGACTAGCAGTCGAAATGAGCAGTTCTTC
few	NA	TRBV6-5	TRBJ1-6	CASSYSSEQTSSPLHF	TGTGCCAGCAGTTACTCGTCTGAGCAGACTAGTTCACCCCTCCACTTT
NA	NA	TRBV6-1	TRBJ2-2	CASSEMIVSAGELFF	TGTGCCAGCAGTGAGATGATAGTTTCCGCCGGGGAGCTGTTTTTT
NA	TRBD1	TRBV27	TRBJ1-2	CASSLTPRTGKGDGYTF	TGTGCCAGCAGTTTAACACCCAGGACAGGGAAAGGGGATGGCTACACCTTC
NA	NA	TRBV9	TRBJ1-5	CASSAGGYSNQPQHF	TGTGCCAGCAGCGCGGGGGGATATAGCAATCAGCCCCAGCATTTT
NA	TRBD1	TRBV6-4	TRBJ1-2	CASTRQGRQVGYGYTF	TGTGCCAGCACAAGACAGGGGCGCCAGGTGGGGTATGGCTACACCTTC
NA	NA	TRBV19	TRBJ1-2	CASSTDRLYGYTF	TGTGCCAGTAGTACCGACAGGCTCTATGGCTACACCTTC
NA	TRBD1	TRBV2	TRBJ1-6	CASQRYRGQGNSPLHF	TGTGCCAGCCAGCGCTATCGGGGACAGGGGAACTCACCCCTCCACTTT
NA	NA	TRBV30	TRBJ1-1	CAWSPGLNTEAFF	TGTGCCTGGAGCCCCGGTCTGAACACTGAAGCTTTCTTT
NA	NA	TRBV9	TRBJ1-2	CASRPQDNLKRGYTF	TGTGCCAGCAGACCTCAGGACAACCTCAAACGTGGCTACACCTTC
NA	TRBD2	TRBV18	TRBJ2-6	CASSPQLAGAGANVLTF	TGTGCCAGCTCACCACAACTAGCGGGGGCTGGGGCCAACGTCCTGACTTTC
NA	NA	TRBV28	TRBJ2-7	CASRRDSTYEQYF	TGTGCCAGCAGACGGGACTCGACCTACGAGCAGTACTTC
few	TRBD2	TRBV2	TRBJ2-1	CASIGGGGGDLTKGEQFF	TGTGCCAGCATAGGTGGGGGCGGGGGGGACCTCACTAAGGGTGAGCAGTTCTTC
NA	NA	TRBV27	TRBJ1-4	CASKGGNEKLFF	TGTGCCAGCAAGGGGGGGAATGAAAAACTGTTTTTT